The present TCR beta chain was sequenced within a study of early T cells in non-severe SARS-CoV-2 infection. Unique molecular identifiers were affixed to single, distinct cDNA molecules. MiXCR, applied by TCRdb to the 5' RACE reads, yields one record per CDR3 protein. The table has about 67,000 distinct CDR3 sequences, about 9.9% seen once. With 6 bases removed from V and 8 bases from J, the gap between germline ends came to 19 bases. CDR1 and CDR2 (germline): MNHNS, SASEGT. This CDR3 comprises 15 residues. With regard to this clonotype: Its antigen is unidentified.

Study outcomes and limitations: Reliance on VDJdb matching favored anti-spike CD8 responses; private and CD4 specificities were missed.

The chain links TRBV6-1 to TRBJ1-4; possible D gene TRBD1, 5 bases. This TCR came from an adult who was a healthcare worker with PCR-confirmed SARS-CoV-2 infection or an uninfected control (not recorded which). Sequenced material: whole blood. CDR3 amino acids: CASSLSSGAWEKLFF. CDR3 coding DNA: TGTGCCAGCAGCCTATCCTCCGGGGCGTGGGAAAAACTGTTTTTT.